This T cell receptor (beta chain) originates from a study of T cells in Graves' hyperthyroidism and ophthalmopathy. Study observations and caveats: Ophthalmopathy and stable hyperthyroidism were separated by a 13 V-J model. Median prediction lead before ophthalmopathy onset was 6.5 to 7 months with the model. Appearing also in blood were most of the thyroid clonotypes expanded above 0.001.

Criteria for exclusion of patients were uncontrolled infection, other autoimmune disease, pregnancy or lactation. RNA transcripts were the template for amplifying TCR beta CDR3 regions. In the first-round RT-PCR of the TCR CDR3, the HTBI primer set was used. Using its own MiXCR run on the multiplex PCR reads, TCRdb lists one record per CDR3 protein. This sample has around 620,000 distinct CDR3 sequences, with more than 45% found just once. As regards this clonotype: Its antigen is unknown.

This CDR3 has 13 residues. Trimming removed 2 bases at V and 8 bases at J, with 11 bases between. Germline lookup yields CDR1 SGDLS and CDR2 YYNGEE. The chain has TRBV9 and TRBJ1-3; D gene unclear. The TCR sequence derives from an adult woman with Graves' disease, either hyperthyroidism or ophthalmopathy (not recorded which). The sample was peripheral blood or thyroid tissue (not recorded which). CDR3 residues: CASSVYPKDTIYF. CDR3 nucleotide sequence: TGTGCCAGCAGCGTTTACCCTAAGGACACCATATATTTT.